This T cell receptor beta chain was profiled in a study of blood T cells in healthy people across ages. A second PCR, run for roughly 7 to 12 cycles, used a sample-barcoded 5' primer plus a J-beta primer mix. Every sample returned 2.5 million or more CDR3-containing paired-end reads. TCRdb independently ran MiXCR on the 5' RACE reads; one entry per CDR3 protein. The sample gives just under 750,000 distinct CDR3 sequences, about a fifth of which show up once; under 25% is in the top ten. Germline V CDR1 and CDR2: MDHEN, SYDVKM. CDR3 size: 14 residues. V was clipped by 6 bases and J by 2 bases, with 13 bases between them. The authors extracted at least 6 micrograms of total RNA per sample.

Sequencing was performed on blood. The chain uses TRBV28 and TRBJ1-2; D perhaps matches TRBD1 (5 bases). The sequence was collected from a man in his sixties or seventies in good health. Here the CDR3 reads CASRAGTYNYGYTF. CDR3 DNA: TGTGCCAGCAGGGCCGGGACCTACAACTATGGCTACACCTTC.